The T cell receptor beta chain under discussion was sequenced for a study of cytomegalovirus exposure and HLA in healthy donors. Study results and limitations: The study recorded about 150 TCR beta chains that were cytomegalovirus-associated.

This CDR3 comprises 15 residues. The J segment lost 6 bases and the V segment lost 3 bases, leaving 10 bases of the junction unmatched. CDR1 is MGHRA and CDR2 is YSYEKL in the germline V gene. About this clone itself: Its target is not known.

PCR was performed using 60 Vbeta and 13 Jbeta primers. Sequencing used immunoSEQ multiplex PCR; TCRdb keeps in-frame clones, though not all of them. This table has 150,000 to 200,000 clones, 70% to 90% appearing once. These donors counted as nominally healthy when sampled, but unrecorded immune exposures were likely. The sequence came from a woman aged 18-30 years in good health and CMV-seronegative. The specimen sequenced was PBMCs. The J gene is TRBJ1-2, the V gene TRBV4-1, with 7 bases matching TRBD1. The CDR3 region has the DNA TGCGCCAGCAGCCACTTAGGACAGGCTGGGGATGGCTACACCTTC. This encodes CASSHLGQAGDGYTF.